This T cell receptor beta chain was captured in a study of T-cell reconstitution after alpha-beta-depleted transplantation in children. Findings and limits, study-wide: At the one-year point after transplant, T-cell counts and TCRbeta diversity were found to come mostly from T cells that had been newly produced. Surviving recipient T cells and thymic progenitors accounted for the high day-60 TCRbeta diversity observed in some patients. Several hundred rapidly expanded clones from non-depleted graft cells reportedly supplied alpha-beta T cells about two months post-transplant.

CDR1 is DFQATT, CDR2 SNEGSKA, per germline (reference sequence). The CDR3 has 14 amino acids. V dropped 6 bases and J dropped 2 bases, with 14 bases sitting between them. This clonotype was recorded many times. No antigen is known for it. Unique molecular identifiers featured in how the TCRbeta library was prepared. TCRdb called the PCR reads again in MiXCR, with one record for every CDR3 protein. The top ten clones hold 28% of a sample with over 200,000 distinct CDR3 sequences, under 13% of them seen once. Sequenced material: PBMCs, taken before TCRalphabeta/CD19-depleted stem cell transplant. The clonotype was recovered from a child younger than two with acute myeloid leukemia, due to receive a stem cell transplant. The rearrangement joins TRBV20-1 to TRBJ2-1; possibly TRBD1 or TRBD2 for D (5 bases each). The CDR3 is CSANRDRAYNEQFF. CDR3 nucleotide sequence: TGCAGTGCCAACCGGGACCGCGCCTACAATGAGCAGTTCTTC.